Presented here are 23 T cell receptor beta chains from one specimen sequenced in a study of blood T cell repertoires in COVID-19. TCRdb keeps only in-frame clones here, not all; method: immunoSEQ multiplex PCR. The sample has approximately 300,000 clones; 80% to 90% are singletons. The sequenced sample was peripheral blood. Every receptor here comes from a man aged 18-30 years who had recovered from COVID-19.

V usage is TRBV6-2 or TRBV6-3 and J usage is TRBJ2-1; D unresolved. Germline lookup yields CDR1 MNHEY and CDR2 SVGEGT. The CDR3 consists of 14 residues. Deletions cut 0 bases from V and 8 bases from J, with 11 bases between. The DNA for the CDR3 is TGTGCCAGCAGTTACTCGTTAGTCAAGTATGAGCAGTTCTTC. The encoded protein is CASSYSLVKYEQFF.

The genes are TRBV19 and TRBJ2-5, with a tentative D call TRBD2 (5 bases). V lost 3 bases and J 7 bases, leaving 9 bases between the germline ends. CDR1 is LNHDA, CDR2 SQIVND, per germline (reference sequence). CDR3 length: 12 amino acids. The CDR3 region is CASSMSGRTQYF. The DNA of the CDR3 is TGTGCCAGTAGTATGTCTGGGAGGACCCAGTACTTC.

The CDR3 DNA reads as TGTGCCAGCAGTGCCGGACTAGCGGGGAGCACAGATACGCAGTATTTT. It codes for CASSAGLAGSTDTQYF. The J gene is TRBJ2-3, the V gene TRBV6-1, with 12 bases matching TRBD2. The ends lost 4 bases at V and 0 bases at J; junction bases unmatched: 2. Germline assignment: CDR1 MNHNS and CDR2 SASEGT. The CDR3 extends over 16 amino acids.

This chain joins TRBV11-2 and TRBJ2-1; D unresolved. CDR3 size: 12 residues. V lost 3 bases, J lost 8 bases, and 8 bases lay in between. From germline, CDR1 is SGHAT and CDR2 FQNNGV. CDR3 in amino acids: CASSFRYHEQFF. For the CDR3, the DNA is TGTGCCAGCAGCTTTCGGTACCATGAGCAGTTCTTC.

With regard to this clone: The sample carries other DNA sequences with the same CDR3. The gene calls are TRBV12-3 or TRBV12-4 and TRBJ1-2; TRBD1 aligns across 11 bases. This CDR3 spans 13 amino acids. Trimming at V came to 5 bases and at J to 7 bases, leaving 3 bases not matched to a gene. In DNA form, the CDR3 reads TGTGCCAGCAGTCTCGGACAGGGGGCTGGCTACACCTTC. This gives the protein CASSLGQGAGYTF.

The genes are TRBV5-6 and TRBJ2-5; 8 bases match TRBD1. The germline V gene has CDR1 SGHDT and CDR2 YYEEEE. The CDR3 has 15 residues. V dropped 3 bases and J dropped 4; count of bases not matched to a gene: 8. CDR3 sequence (DNA): TGTGCCAGCAGCTCATCTCCAGGGGGCCTAGAGACCCAGTACTTC. This codes for CASSSSPGGLETQYF. Using reference TRBV5-6 and TRBJ2-5 for the parts outside the CDR3, the full variable domain is DAGVTQSPTHLIKTRGQQVTLRCSPKSGHDTVSWYQQALGQGPQFIFQYYEEEERQRGNFPDRFSGHQFPNYSSELNVNALLLGDSALYLCASSSSPGGLETQYFGPGTRLLVL.

J is TRBJ2-1 and V is TRBV3-1 (or the pseudogene TRBV3-2), with 11 nucleotides matching TRBD2. V gave up 3 bases and J gave up 1 base; unmatched junction bases: 8. CDR3 length: 18 residues. The germline V gene encodes CDR1 LGHDT and CDR2 YNNKEL (reference sequence). CDR3 bases: TGTGCCAGCAGCCAGTACCTTACTAGCGGGAGTTCCTACAATGAGCAGTTCTTC. It codes for CASSQYLTSGSSYNEQFF.

V gene TRBV14 combines with J gene TRBJ1-1, with D uncertain. The length of the CDR3 is 14 residues. Looked up from germline, CDR1 is SGHDN and CDR2 is FVKESK. V shed 0 bases and J shed 1 base, with 6 bases lying between them. This chain's CDR3 is CASSQDLGNTEAFF. In DNA form, the CDR3 reads TGTGCCAGCAGCCAAGATCTAGGGAACACTGAAGCTTTCTTT.

The J gene is TRBJ2-3, the V gene TRBV5-4; the match to TRBD2 covers 7 bases. V lost 2 bases and J lost 4; bases outside the gene matches: 7. The germline V gene encodes CDR1 SGHNT and CDR2 YYREEE (reference sequence). This CDR3 region has 15 residues. The CDR3 DNA follows: TGTGCCAGCAGCTTCGGCAGCGGGGTCGCAGATACGCAGTATTTT. It yields the protein CASSFGSGVADTQYF.

This chain connects TRBV6-1 to TRBJ2-7; the D gene is possibly TRBD2 (6 bases). This CDR3 spans 11 amino acids. Per the germline V gene, CDR1 is MNHNS and CDR2 is SASEGT. The V gene lost 3 bases and the J gene lost 8 bases, with 8 bases spanning the gap. This CDR3 reads CASSDLAKQYF. The CDR3, as DNA: TGTGCCAGCAGTGATCTAGCGAAGCAGTACTTC.

The chain links TRBV7-9 to TRBJ2-7; D unresolved. Germline V gives CDR1 SEHNR, CDR2 FQNEAQ (reference sequence). V was shortened by 1 base and J by 4 bases, with 8 bases between the two germline ends. The CDR3 is made up of 13 amino acids. CDR3 DNA sequence: TGTGCCAGCAGCTTAGGAGGTATTTACGAGCAGTACTTC. Protein product: CASSLGGIYEQYF.

This clone was picked up one time. V is TRBV5-6 and J is TRBJ1-2; 9 bases line up with TRBD1. V shed 0 bases, J shed 6 bases, and the junction held 6 bases outside the gene matches. The germline V gene has CDR1 SGHDT and CDR2 YYEEEE. The CDR3 is 15 residues long. CDR3 region: CASSLGQGVSDGYTF. In DNA, the CDR3 is TGTGCCAGCAGCTTGGGACAGGGGGTATCGGATGGCTACACCTTC.

The V call is TRBV10-3, the J call TRBJ1-5; D is unresolved. V lost 0 bases and J 0 bases, leaving 12 bases between the germline ends. The CDR3 contains 17 residues. Germline V lookup: CDR1 ENHRY, CDR2 SYGVKD. CDR3 sequence: CAISESDGDYSNQPQHF. The CDR3 region has the DNA TGTGCCATCAGTGAGTCCGACGGGGATTATAGCAATCAGCCCCAGCATTTT.

The chain carries TRBV4-3 and TRBJ1-4; D gene unclear. CDR1 and CDR2 from the germline V gene are LGHNA and YSLEER. The CDR3 contains 14 residues. Deletions cut 1 base from V and 6 bases from J, with 9 bases between. CDR3 loop: CASSQASYDEKLFF. The DNA of the CDR3 is TGCGCCAGCAGCCAAGCGTCTTATGATGAAAAACTGTTTTTT.

The J gene is TRBJ1-5, the V gene TRBV6-5, with D perhaps matching TRBD1 (5 bases). Germline assignment: CDR1 MNHEY and CDR2 SVGAGI. The V end lost 6 bases, the J end lost 7 bases, and 16 bases lay between the germline ends. This CDR3 is built from 14 residues. Here the CDR3 DNA reads TGTGCCAGCAGCCCCCCAGGGTGGGGCCAGCCCCAGCATTTT. Translation gives CASSPPGWGQPQHF.

There are a few counts of this clone. Additional DNA sequences in this sample encode the identical CDR3. This sequence joins TRBV20-1 and TRBJ2-2; D is unclear. This CDR3 is built from 13 residues. The germline V and J ends were trimmed by 3 bases and 1 base, with 6 bases remaining between them. Germline lookup yields CDR1 DFQATT and CDR2 SNEGSKA (reference sequence). CDR3 protein: CSASSGNTGELFF. The CDR3 DNA follows: TGCAGTGCTAGTTCGGGGAACACCGGGGAGCTGTTTTTT.

This CDR3 reads CASSRTDYNEQFF. The CDR3, as DNA: TGTGCCAGCAGCCGAACAGATTACAATGAGCAGTTCTTC. The rearrangement links TRBV7-9 to TRBJ2-1, with D hard to call. The germline CDR1 and CDR2 sequences are SEHNR and FQNEAQ (reference sequence). The CDR3 is 13 amino acids. V shed 5 bases and J shed 4 bases, with 9 bases lying between them.

The chain has TRBV6-5 and TRBJ2-5, with D possibly matching TRBD1 (6 bases). Germline V gene sequence: CDR1 MNHEY, CDR2 SVGAGI. CDR3 length equals 14 residues. Trimming cost V 0 bases and J 2 bases, with 7 bases left between them. CDR3 residues: CASSYSQGQETQYF. The CDR3 DNA sequence: TGTGCCAGCAGTTACTCCCAGGGGCAAGAGACCCAGTACTTC.

This chain links TRBV19 with TRBJ2-1, with D possibly TRBD1 on 6 matching bases. This CDR3 is built from 15 residues. Germline-derived CDR1 and CDR2 are LNHDA and SQIVND (reference sequence). Trimming pared 8 bases from V and 7 bases from J, leaving 21 bases between. CDR3 region: CASWGLAQGRNEQFF. The CDR3 nucleotides read TGTGCCAGTTGGGGGCTGGCGCAGGGAAGAAATGAGCAGTTCTTC. The full variable domain, rest sourced from reference TRBV19 and TRBJ2-1, is DGGITQSPKYLFRKEGQNVTLSCEQNLNHDAMYWYRQDPGQGLRLIYYSQIVNDFQKGDIAEGYSVSREKKESFPLTVTSAQKNPTAFYLCASWGLAQGRNEQFFGPGTRLTVL.

CDR3 amino acids: CASGTSGITDEQFF. The CDR3 DNA reads as TGTGCTAGTGGGACTAGCGGGATCACGGATGAGCAGTTCTTC. This sequence joins TRBV12-5 and TRBJ2-1, with TRBD2 matching over 11 bases. Per germline, CDR1 LGHNT and CDR2 FRNRAP. The CDR3 contains 14 residues. V lost 6 bases and J lost 8; bases outside the gene matches: 6.

This sequence joins TRBV19 and TRBJ1-6; 9 bases line up with TRBD1. The J segment lost 0 bases and the V segment lost 6 bases, leaving 6 bases of the junction unmatched. The germline gives CDR1 LNHDA, CDR2 SQIVND (reference sequence). The CDR3 is 17 residues long. The DNA for the CDR3 is TGTGCCAGTAGCGGACAGGGGCAAAGCTCCTATAATTCACCCCTCCACTTT. This encodes CASSGQGQSSYNSPLHF.

The V and J genes are TRBV5-4 and TRBJ2-1; 10 bases align to TRBD2. V was pared by 1 base and J by 2 bases, with 3 bases of the junction left unmatched. The germline V gene has CDR1 SGHNT and CDR2 YYREEE (reference sequence). CDR3 length: 16 amino acids. The CDR3 protein is CASSLSGRGTYNEQFF. The CDR3 DNA reads TGTGCCAGCAGCTTGAGCGGGAGGGGAACCTACAATGAGCAGTTCTTC.

V and J are TRBV25-1 and TRBJ1-6; TRBD1 matches 7 bases. The trim removed 5 bases at V and 6 bases at J, leaving 4 bases unmatched. The CDR3 totals 14 residues. Germline values: CDR1 MGHDK, CDR2 SYGVNS. CDR3 amino acids: CASSPGQRNSPLHF. CDR3 in DNA: TGTGCCAGCAGTCCGGGACAGCGTAATTCACCCCTCCACTTT.